The sequence of this T cell receptor beta chain was determined in a study of blood T cell repertoires in COVID-19. Study as a whole: Sources were T cells, B-cell-depleted T cells, or PBMCs; the material itself was cDNA or gDNA.

Method: immunoSEQ multiplex PCR; TCRdb's copy keeps in-frame clones and lacks some. This sample yields around 150,000 clones, of which roughly nine tenths are seen a single time; 2.5% to 3.5% belongs to the top ten. CDR1 is SGHAT and CDR2 is FQDESV in the germline V gene (reference sequence). Unmatched junction bases numbered 3, after V lost 3 bases and J lost 3 bases. The CDR3 extends over 15 amino acids. The clonotype comes from a woman in her sixties with active COVID-19. V gene TRBV11-1 combines with J gene TRBJ1-5, with 9 positions matching TRBD1. Sequencing was carried out using peripheral blood. CDR3 sequence: CASSFLQGANQPQHF. The CDR3 DNA sequence: TGTGCCAGCAGCTTCCTACAGGGGGCCAATCAGCCCCAGCATTTT.